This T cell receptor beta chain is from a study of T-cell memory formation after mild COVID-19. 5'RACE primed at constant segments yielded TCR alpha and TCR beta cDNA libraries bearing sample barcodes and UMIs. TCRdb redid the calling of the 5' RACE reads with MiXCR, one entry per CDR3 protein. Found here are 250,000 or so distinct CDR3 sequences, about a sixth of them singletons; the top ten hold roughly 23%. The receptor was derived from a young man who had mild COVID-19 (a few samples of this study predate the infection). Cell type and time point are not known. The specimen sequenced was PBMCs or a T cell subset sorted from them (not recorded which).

CDR3 nucleotide sequence: TGCGCCAGCAGCCAATTAGCGGGGGGAACGGGCGGGGAGCTGTTTTTT. It codes for CASSQLAGGTGGELFF. The chain employs TRBV4-3 and TRBJ2-2, with 10 bases that match TRBD2. The CDR3 sequence is 16 residues long. Looked up from germline, CDR1 is LGHNA and CDR2 is YSLEER. J gave up 7 bases and V 2 bases, and 7 bases lay outside the gene matches.